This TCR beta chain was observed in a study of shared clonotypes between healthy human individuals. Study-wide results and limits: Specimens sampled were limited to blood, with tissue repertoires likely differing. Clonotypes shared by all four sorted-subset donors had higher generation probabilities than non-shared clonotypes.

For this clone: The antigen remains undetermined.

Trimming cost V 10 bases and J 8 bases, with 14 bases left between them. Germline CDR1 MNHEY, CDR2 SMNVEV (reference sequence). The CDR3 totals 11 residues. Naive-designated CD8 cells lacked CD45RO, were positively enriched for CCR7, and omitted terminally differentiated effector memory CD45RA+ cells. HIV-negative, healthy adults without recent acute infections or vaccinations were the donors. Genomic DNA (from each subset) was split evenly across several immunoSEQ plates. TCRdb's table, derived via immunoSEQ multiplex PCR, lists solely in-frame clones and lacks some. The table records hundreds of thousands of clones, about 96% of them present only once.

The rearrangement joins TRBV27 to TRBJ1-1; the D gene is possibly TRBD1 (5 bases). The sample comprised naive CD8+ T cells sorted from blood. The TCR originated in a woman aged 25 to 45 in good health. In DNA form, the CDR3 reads TGTGCCACCGGATGGGGGAGAGAAGCTTTCTTT. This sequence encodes CATGWGREAFF.